The entry that follows covers one T cell receptor (beta chain) sequence. What it recognizes is unknown. The junction departs from the called germline gene at one end, perhaps through a read error. Researchers ran the PCR with 60 Vbeta and 13 Jbeta primers. The repertoire was sequenced with immunoSEQ multiplex PCR; TCRdb's copy has only in-frame clones and lacks some. The sample records roughly 190,000 clones, around 75% being singletons. These data belong to a study of cytomegalovirus exposure and HLA in healthy donors. General observations from the study: Rarity marked most TCR sequences, yet some public TCRs occurred in many donors. Later analysis showed most CMV-associated TCR beta chains appearing HLA-restricted.

The clonotype originates from a young woman in good health and CMV-seronegative. Sequencing was carried out using PBMCs.

The CDR3 DNA is TGTGCCAGCAGCTACGGAGCGGGACTCTCCTACAATGGGCAGTTCTTC. Protein sequence: CASSYGAGLSYNGQFF. This sequence joins TRBV5-4 and TRBJ2-1, with 7 bases lining up with TRBD2. Germline lookup yields CDR1 SGHNT and CDR2 YYREEE (reference sequence). The CDR3 has 16 residues. The full variable domain, in which reference TRBV5-4 and TRBJ2-1 provide the parts outside the CDR3, is ETGVTQSPTHLIKTRGQQVTLRCSSQSGHNTVSWYQQALGQGPQFIFQYYREEENGRGNFPPRFSGLQFPNYSSELNVNALELDDSALYLCASSYGAGLSYNGQFFGPGTRLTVL.